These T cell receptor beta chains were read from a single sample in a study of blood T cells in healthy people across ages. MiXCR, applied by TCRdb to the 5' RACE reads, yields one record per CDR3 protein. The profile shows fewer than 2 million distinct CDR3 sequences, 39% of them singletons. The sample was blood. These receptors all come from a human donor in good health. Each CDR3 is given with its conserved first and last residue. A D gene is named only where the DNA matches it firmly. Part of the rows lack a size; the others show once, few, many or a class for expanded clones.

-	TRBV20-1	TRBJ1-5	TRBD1	CSARALDRGGDQPQHF	TGCAGTGCTAGAGCCTTGGACAGGGGGGGAGATCAGCCCCAGCATTTT
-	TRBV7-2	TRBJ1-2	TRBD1	CASSLQGAVGYTF	TGTGCCAGCAGCTTACAGGGGGCTGTTGGCTACACCTTC
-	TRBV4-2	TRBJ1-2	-	CASSQEVRDNYGYTF	TGTGCCAGCAGCCAAGAAGTAAGGGATAACTATGGCTACACCTTC
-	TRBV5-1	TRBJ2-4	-	CVSREEGANIQYF	TGCGTCAGCCGGGAGGAGGGGGCAAACATTCAGTACTTC
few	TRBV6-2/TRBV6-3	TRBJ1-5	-	CASRGPSNQPQHF	TGTGCCAGCAGGGGACCCAGTAATCAGCCCCAGCATTTT
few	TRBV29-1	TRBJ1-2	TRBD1	CSVASVDRANYGYTF	TGCAGCGTAGCATCCGTGGACAGGGCTAACTATGGCTACACCTTC
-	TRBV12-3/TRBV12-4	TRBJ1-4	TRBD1	CASSLDRGWEKLFF	TGTGCCAGCAGTTTGGACAGGGGGTGGGAAAAACTGTTTTTT
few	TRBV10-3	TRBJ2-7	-	CAIKVQLSSYEQYF	TGTGCCATCAAAGTACAGTTAAGCTCCTACGAGCAGTACTTC
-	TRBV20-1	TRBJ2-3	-	CSARGGYTQYF	TGCAGTGCTAGGGGGGGTTATACGCAGTATTTT
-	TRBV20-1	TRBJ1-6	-	CSAVGASYNSPLHF	TGCAGTGCTGTAGGGGCTTCCTATAATTCACCCCTCCACTTT
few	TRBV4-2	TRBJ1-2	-	CASSQDGQVGNLGYGYTF	TGTGCCAGCAGCCAAGATGGCCAGGTGGGGAACCTAGGCTATGGCTACACCTTC
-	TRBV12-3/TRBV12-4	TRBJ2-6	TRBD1	CASSQGAPGANVLTF	TGTGCCAGCAGTCAGGGGGCGCCGGGGGCCAACGTCCTGACTTTC
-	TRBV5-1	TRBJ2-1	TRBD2	CASSSVSSGDPYNEQFF	TGCGCCAGCAGCTCCGTTTCGAGCGGGGACCCCTACAATGAGCAGTTCTTC
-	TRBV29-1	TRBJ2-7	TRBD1	CSVGDRSHEQYF	TGCAGCGTTGGGGACAGGAGCCACGAGCAGTACTTC
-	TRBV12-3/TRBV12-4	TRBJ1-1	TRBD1	CASSLARGRGRSTEAFF	TGTGCCAGCAGTTTAGCGCGGGGCAGGGGGCGGTCGACTGAAGCTTTCTTT
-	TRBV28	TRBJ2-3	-	CAGSLGRDYDTQYF	TGTGCCGGCAGTTTAGGCAGGGATTATGATACGCAGTATTTT
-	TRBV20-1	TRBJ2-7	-	CSAPSPGASVHEQYF	TGCAGTGCTCCCAGTCCCGGGGCGAGCGTCCACGAGCAGTACTTC